This T cell receptor beta chain originates from a study of blood T cell repertoires in COVID-19. Germline loops: CDR1 SGHTA, CDR2 FQGNSA. The CDR3 is 19 residues long. Trimming cost V 4 bases and J 5 bases; bases outside gene matches: 19. Sequencing was performed with immunoSEQ multiplex PCR; in TCRdb, only in-frame clones are kept and a portion is missing. The table has some 300,000 clones, about nine tenths seen once; the top ten hold about 4.2%. This receptor was taken from a man aged 25 to 40 who had recovered from COVID-19. The sequencing input was PBMCs or T cells enriched from blood (not recorded which). V gene TRBV7-2 combines with J gene TRBJ2-1; 8 bases align to TRBD2. CDR3 in DNA: TGTGCCAGCAGCTCAAGAGGGGCCTTGTTAGCGGGACGAAACAATGAGCAGTTCTTC. Translated, it gives CASSSRGALLAGRNNEQFF. Full variable domain (rest looked up from reference TRBV7-2 and TRBJ2-1): GAGVSQSPSNKVTEKGKDVELRCDPISGHTALYWYRQSLGQGLEFLIYFQGNSAPDKSGLPSDRFSAERTGGSVSTLTIQRTQQEDSAVYLCASSSRGALLAGRNNEQFFGPGTRLTVL.